Listed here are 8 T cell receptor beta chains from one sample, sequenced in a study of OX40 agonist ivuxolimab in advanced cancers. Profiled with immunoSEQ multiplex PCR; TCRdb holds only in-frame clones, not every one. The sample gives some 98,000 clones, more than 85% of which show up once; 0.26% is in the top ten. The material sequenced was CD4+ or CD8+ T cells sorted from blood, taken in a trial of the OX40 agonist ivuxolimab. The source of these receptors is an adult with an advanced solid tumor such as melanoma, head and neck, liver or kidney cancer.

The chain has TRBV6-5 and TRBJ2-1; D call uncertain. The CDR3 is made up of 13 amino acids. Germline lookup yields CDR1 MNHEY and CDR2 SVGAGI. Trimming removed 0 bases from V and 3 bases from J, with 3 bases in between. CDR3 protein: CASSYSIYNEQFF. CDR3 nucleotides: TGTGCCAGCAGTTACTCCATCTACAATGAGCAGTTCTTC.

CDR3 loop: CASSLFGRVGYTF. DNA of the CDR3: TGTGCCAGCAGTTTGTTCGGGCGCGTGGGCTACACCTTC. The gene calls are TRBV28 and TRBJ1-2; D gene unclear. This CDR3 spans 13 amino acids. Deletions cut 3 bases from V and 8 bases from J, with 13 bases between. Germline V gene sequence: CDR1 MDHEN, CDR2 SYDVKM.

The chain employs TRBV27 and TRBJ1-5; 8 positions match TRBD1. The CDR3 has 17 amino acids. Trimming took 2 bases from V and 3 from J; bases not matched to a gene: 9. Germline CDR1 is MNHEY and CDR2 is SMNVEV (reference sequence). The DNA of the CDR3 is TGTGCCAGCAGTTTAAAAGCGGACAGGGTTAACAATCAGCCCCAGCATTTT. Translating it yields CASSLKADRVNNQPQHF.

The rearrangement links TRBV27 to TRBJ2-3; 10 nucleotides line up with TRBD2. The CDR3 has 15 residues. V was clipped by 9 bases and J by 4 bases; unmatched bases: 10. Germline V lookup: CDR1 MNHEY, CDR2 SMNVEV (reference sequence). CDR3 nucleotide sequence: TGTGCCAGTCTTAAGCGGGAGGGGAGGGCAGATACGCAGTATTTT. It encodes CASLKREGRADTQYF.

V and J are TRBV30 and TRBJ2-3; 7 bases fit TRBD1. Germline CDR1 is GTSNPN and CDR2 is SVGIG (reference sequence). There are 13 residues in the CDR3. The ends lost 5 bases at V and 2 bases at J; junction bases unmatched: 4. The DNA for the CDR3 is TGTGCCTGGGCGACAGGGATCACAGATACGCAGTATTTT. It codes for CAWATGITDTQYF.

The chain employs TRBV30 and TRBJ2-5; D call uncertain. The CDR3 is 11 amino acids. The germline CDR1 and CDR2 sequences are GTSNPN and SVGIG (reference sequence). V dropped 0 bases and J dropped 6 bases, with 5 bases sitting between them. CDR3 in DNA: TGTGCCTGGAGTGTAAGAAAGACCCAGTACTTC. It codes for CAWSVRKTQYF.

V usage is TRBV4-1 and J usage is TRBJ1-2; the D gene is possibly TRBD1 (5 bases). V shed 3 bases and J shed 4 bases, with 24 bases lying between them. The CDR3 covers 18 residues. Germline CDR1 and CDR2: MGHRA and YSYEKL. DNA for the CDR3: TGCGCCAGCAGCCACAATCCCCGCCGACAGTCATCCAGCTATGGCTACACCTTC. This gives the protein CASSHNPRRQSSSYGYTF.

The V call is TRBV6-1, the J call TRBJ1-5, with D possibly being TRBD1 (5 bases). This CDR3 spans 13 amino acids. The germline gives CDR1 MNHNS, CDR2 SASEGT. The ends were cut back, 6 bases at V and 7 bases at J, with 13 bases in the middle. CDR3 sequence: CASSPARVQPQHF. In nucleotides, the CDR3 is TGTGCCAGCAGCCCCGCCAGGGTGCAGCCCCAGCATTTT.